Listed below are T cell receptor beta chains from one sample, sequenced in a study of blood T cell repertoires in COVID-19. Assay: immunoSEQ multiplex PCR; the TCRdb copy retains only in-frame clones and omits some. The repertoire consists of 120,000 to 150,000 clones, with approximately 78% occurring once and the leading ten covering less than 5%. Sequencing used peripheral blood. These receptors were taken from an elderly woman with acute or convalescent COVID-19. The CDR3 runs from the conserved cysteine through the conserved F or W. A D gene is named only where the DNA matches it firmly. Size is stated for part of the rows, as once, few or many counts, or as a class when the clone is expanded.

TRBJ1-6	TRBV4-1	-	-	TGCGCCAGCAGCCTCCTCCTAGGGGCAGCTAGCTCCTATAATTCACCCCTCCACTTT	CASSLLLGAASSYNSPLHF
TRBJ1-3	TRBV5-6	-	-	TGTGCCAGCAGCGGGGGGACGGTGGCTGGAAACACCATATATTTT	CASSGGTVAGNTIYF
TRBJ2-1	TRBV2	TRBD1	-	TGTGCCAGCAGTGCTGGGACAGGGGGATGGAATGAGCAGTTCTTC	CASSAGTGGWNEQFF
TRBJ2-1	TRBV5-1	TRBD2	-	TGCGCCAGCAGCCTTCTCCCCGGGACTATCTACAATGAGCAGTTCTTC	CASSLLPGTIYNEQFF
TRBJ1-5	TRBV7-2	-	once	TGTGCCAGCAGCTTATTTTATAGGCGCGGTCAGCCCCAGCATTTT	CASSLFYRRGQPQHF
TRBJ2-1	TRBV7-3	-	once	TGTGCCAGCAGCTTAAGTGGCCCTACTAGTGAGCAGTTCTTC	CASSLSGPTSEQFF
TRBJ2-6	TRBV5-4	TRBD1	-	TGTGCCAGCAGCCCGGGACAGGGGGTTGTTGGGGCCAACGTCCTGACTTTC	CASSPGQGVVGANVLTF
TRBJ1-1	TRBV5-1	TRBD1	-	TGCGCCAGCAGCTTATCCAGGGGGCGTACTGAAGCTTTCTTT	CASSLSRGRTEAFF
TRBJ1-2	TRBV28	-	-	TGTGCCAGCAGTTTATCAACCGGGGGCTATGGCTACACCTTC	CASSLSTGGYGYTF
TRBJ1-5	TRBV6-5	TRBD1	-	TGTGCCAGCAGTAGCTCCGGGACAGGGGTTCAGCCCCAGCATTTT	CASSSSGTGVQPQHF
TRBJ2-7	TRBV10-3	-	-	TGTGCTACAGGGCCCTCCTACGAGCAGTACTTC	CATGPSYEQYF
TRBJ2-6	TRBV5-1	-	-	TGCGCCAGCAGCGTGCTCCCTAGCTCTGGGGCCAACGTCCTGACTTTC	CASSVLPSSGANVLTF
TRBJ1-2	TRBV27	-	-	TGTGCCAGCAGTTTAACTGCAGGGGTTTGGTATGGCTACACCTTC	CASSLTAGVWYGYTF
TRBJ2-1	TRBV5-1	-	-	TGCGCCAGCAGCTTGGCAACTAGCAGAGCTTTCTACAATGAGCAGTTCTTC	CASSLATSRAFYNEQFF
TRBJ1-1	TRBV7-3	TRBD1	once	TGTGCCAGCAGCGTACAGGGGACCACTGAAGCTTTCTTT	CASSVQGTTEAFF
TRBJ2-1	TRBV5-1	TRBD2	-	TGCGCCAGCAGCCAAGGACTAGCGGGAGGGTCCTACAATGAGCAGTTCTTC	CASSQGLAGGSYNEQFF
TRBJ2-2	TRBV6-5	-	-	TGTGCCAGCGTTAACGGGAACACCGGGGAGCTGTTTTTT	CASVNGNTGELFF
TRBJ1-2	TRBV7-9	TRBD1	-	TGTGCCAGCAGCCCAAAAGCGGACAGGGCCCTAGTATTCTATGGCTACACCTTC	CASSPKADRALVFYGYTF
TRBJ1-4	TRBV5-1	-	-	TGCGCCAGCAGCTTGAACAGGTGGGCGGACAAACTGTTTTTT	CASSLNRWADKLFF
TRBJ1-3	TRBV6-5	TRBD1	-	TGTGCCAGCAGCCTAGGGACAGGGAAAAACACCATATATTTT	CASSLGTGKNTIYF
TRBJ2-1	TRBV6-6	-	-	TGTGCCAGCAGTTACCCGACCCATCGGGGGCAGTTCTTC	CASSYPTHRGQFF
TRBJ1-1	TRBV27	-	-	TGTGCCAGCAGTTTAGCAGGGTTCGACACTGAAGCTTTCTTT	CASSLAGFDTEAFF
TRBJ1-5	TRBV28	TRBD1	once	TGTGCCAGCAGTACCCGGACAGGGGGCAGTCAGCCCCAGCATTTT	CASSTRTGGSQPQHF
TRBJ2-7	TRBV14	-	few	TGTGCCAGCAGCCAAGGGACTTACTCCTACGAGCAGTACTTC	CASSQGTYSYEQYF
TRBJ1-2	TRBV28	-	-	TGTGCCAGCAGTTTACAGGGTTACCAGAATGGCTACACCTTC	CASSLQGYQNGYTF
TRBJ2-1	TRBV2	-	-	TGTGCCAGCCGAGTTAGCGGTTCCTACAATGAGCAGTTCTTC	CASRVSGSYNEQFF
TRBJ1-2	TRBV19	TRBD1	-	TGTGCCAGCAGTCCCGGGACAGATTTCGGCTACACCTTC	CASSPGTDFGYTF
TRBJ1-1	TRBV6-6	-	-	TGTGCCGGTTCCGCAGAAAAAAACACTGAAGCTTTCTTT	CAGSAEKNTEAFF
TRBJ2-7	TRBV4-1	TRBD1	-	TGCGCCAGCAGCCAAGATATTGGCAGGGGGCGTCGCGAGCAGTACTTC	CASSQDIGRGRREQYF
TRBJ2-5	TRBV6-5	TRBD2	-	TGTGCCAGCAGTCAATCGGGGGGGACTCAAGAGACCCAGTACTTC	CASSQSGGTQETQYF
TRBJ2-1	TRBV7-2	TRBD2	-	TGTGCCAGCAGCTTAGCCCCAACTAGCGGGGGCTCCTACAATGAGCAGTTCTTC	CASSLAPTSGGSYNEQFF
TRBJ2-1	TRBV19	TRBD2	-	TGTGCCAGCAGACTAGCGGGAGTACATGAGCAGTTCTTC	CASRLAGVHEQFF
TRBJ1-5	TRBV4-1	-	-	TGCGCCAGCAGCCAGAACCTGGTAACAGCTGGATATAGCAATCAGCCCCAGCATTTT	CASSQNLVTAGYSNQPQHF
TRBJ2-7	TRBV7-2	TRBD1	-	TGTGCCAGCAGCTTAGCCGGACAGGGCTACGAGCAGTACTTC	CASSLAGQGYEQYF
TRBJ1-1	TRBV6-5	-	-	TGTGCCAGCAGGCAACGGACTGAAGCTTTCTTT	CASRQRTEAFF
TRBJ2-2	TRBV27	TRBD1	-	TGTGCCAGCAGTAAGACAGGGTCCCCGAACACCGGGGAGCTGTTTTTT	CASSKTGSPNTGELFF
TRBJ1-5	TRBV28	-	-	TGTGCCAGCAGCCGGGATAGCAATCAGCCCCAGCATTTT	CASSRDSNQPQHF
TRBJ1-6	TRBV5-1	TRBD1	-	TGCGCCAGCAGCTATCAGGGACAGATGGATAATTCACCCCTCCACTTT	CASSYQGQMDNSPLHF
TRBJ1-5	TRBV4-1	-	-	TGCGCCAGCAGCTGGCGGGGGCGCGATCAGCCCCAGCATTTT	CASSWRGRDQPQHF
TRBJ2-5	TRBV18	TRBD2	-	TGTGCCAGCTCACCGATACTAGCGGGGAGCCAAGAGACCCAGTACTTC	CASSPILAGSQETQYF
TRBJ2-1	TRBV20-1	-	-	TGCAGTCCTTATAACTACAATGAGCAGTTCTTC	CSPYNYNEQFF
TRBJ1-1	TRBV19	-	few	TGTGCCAGTAGTATGGGGGGTGGGTTCGCTGAAGCTTTCTTT	CASSMGGGFAEAFF
TRBJ2-2	TRBV12-2	-	-	TGTGCAAGTCGCTCCCAAGGAGCAACCGGGGAGCTGTTTTTT	CASRSQGATGELFF
TRBJ1-2	TRBV24-1	TRBD1	-	TGTGCCACCAGCCGGACAGGGGATTACTATGGCTACACCTTC	CATSRTGDYYGYTF
TRBJ1-2	TRBV30	-	-	TGTGCCTGGAGTGTACGCGAATCTGGCTACACCTTC	CAWSVRESGYTF
TRBJ2-7	TRBV6-6	TRBD2	-	TGTGCCAGCAGTTACGTGGGCGGGAGTAAGAACGAGCAGTACTTC	CASSYVGGSKNEQYF
TRBJ1-5	TRBV2	-	few	TGTGCCAGCAGTGAGTCTAGGAGCAATCAGCCCCAGCATTTT	CASSESRSNQPQHF
TRBJ1-1	TRBV6-6	-	-	TGTGCCAGCAGCCCCAGGACGGGGGCTGAAGCTTTCTTT	CASSPRTGAEAFF
TRBJ1-2	TRBV18	-	-	TGTGCCAGCTCACCAGCAGGGGTTACTGGCTACACCTTC	CASSPAGVTGYTF
TRBJ2-3	TRBV24-1	TRBD2	few	TGTGCCACCAGTGACCCTTTAGCGGGGGGGCATTTCGACACAGATACGCAGTATTTT	CATSDPLAGGHFDTDTQYF
TRBJ1-4	TRBV6-2/TRBV6-3	-	-	TGTGCCAGCAGCCCCACGGAGGGCGAAGAAAAACTGTTTTTT	CASSPTEGEEKLFF
TRBJ2-1	TRBV20-1	-	-	TGCAGTGCCCTTGGGCGGGATGAGCAGTTCTTC	CSALGRDEQFF
TRBJ1-2	TRBV28	-	-	TGTGCCAGCAGCCAGCTCATACCAGGGGATGGCTACACCTTC	CASSQLIPGDGYTF
TRBJ1-1	TRBV7-9	TRBD1	few	TGTGCCAGCAGCTCCTCCGGGACAGGGATAGAAACTGAAGCTTTCTTT	CASSSSGTGIETEAFF
TRBJ2-3	TRBV28	-	-	TGTGCCAGCAGTTATGCGGAGAGCACAGATACGCAGTATTTT	CASSYAESTDTQYF
TRBJ2-3	TRBV3-1/TRBV3-2	-	-	TGTGCCAGCAGCCAATCCTCAGATACGCAGTATTTT	CASSQSSDTQYF
TRBJ1-3	TRBV3-1/TRBV3-2	TRBD1	-	TGTGCCAGCAGCCAACGCCCTCCGGACAGGACTGCTGGAAACACCATATATTTT	CASSQRPPDRTAGNTIYF